This T cell receptor beta chain was identified during a study of CD8 T cells in Susac syndrome. Whole-study results and caveats: The study's TCR sequencing and HLA analysis covered a relatively small number of individuals, and the study acknowledged this.

CDR1 and CDR2 (germline): KGHSH, LQKENI. There are 13 residues in the CDR3. With 2 bases removed from V and 6 bases from J, the gap between germline ends came to 10 bases. Comment on this clonotype: Its specificity is unknown.

The healthy controls were matched to patients by age and sex. A quantity of about 0.5 to 1 ug RNA underwent reverse transcription using random hexamers. It was immunoSEQ multiplex PCR that amplified TCR beta CDR3 across 54 Vbeta and 13 Jbeta. TCRdb redid the calling of the immunoSEQ multiplex PCR reads with MiXCR, one entry per CDR3 protein. The sample lists 100,000 to 150,000 distinct CDR3 sequences, 94% occurring once. The rearrangement links TRBV18 to TRBJ1-2; the D gene is possibly TRBD1 (5 bases). The sequencing input was CD4+ T cells from PBMCs. The source is a human donor in good health. CDR3 nucleotide sequence: TGTGCCAGCTCACCAGAGGGGAGCAATGGCTACACCTTC. Its protein product is CASSPEGSNGYTF. Full variable domain (outside the CDR3, taken from reference TRBV18 and TRBJ1-2): NAGVMQNPRHLVRRRGQEARLRCSPMKGHSHVYWYRQLPEEGLKFMVYLQKENIIDESGMPKERFSAEFPKEGPSILRIQQVVRGDSAAYFCASSPEGSNGYTFGSGTRLTVV.